In this sample, the clone carrying this T cell receptor (beta chain) turned up many times. Antigen unknown. There are 13 residues in the CDR3. The germline gives CDR1 SNHLY, CDR2 FYNNEI. The ends were cut back, 6 bases at V and 2 bases at J, with 5 bases in the middle. Patients with ophthalmopathy all had a Clinical Activity Score of at least 3, a NOSPECS grade of at least 4 and duration under 3 months. Uncontrolled infection, other autoimmune disease, pregnancy or lactation barred patients from enrollment. Cells are PBMCs isolated from roughly 9.3 ml of fresh blood. Amplified TCR beta CDR3 regions derived from RNA transcripts. An initial round of RT-PCR targeting the TCR CDR3 relied on the HTBI primer set. Each CDR3 protein gets one entry after TCRdb re-called the multiplex PCR reads with MiXCR. The sample consists of around 250,000 distinct CDR3 sequences, approximately 23% of them appearing once.

The data stem from a study of T cells in Graves' hyperthyroidism and ophthalmopathy. Whole-study results and caveats: Ophthalmopathy and stable hyperthyroidism were separated by a 13 V-J model.

This receptor was taken from a woman in her thirties or forties with Graves' ophthalmopathy. This chain joins TRBV2 and TRBJ2-6; no firm D call. The sequenced material came from blood. CDR3 sequence (DNA): TGTGCCAGCAGCGCTGCTGGGGCCAACGTCCTGACTTTC. Its translation is CASSAAGANVLTF. The whole variable domain, filled in from reference TRBV2 and TRBJ2-6, reads EPEVTQTPSHQVTQMGQEVILRCVPISNHLYFYWYRQILGQKVEFLVSFYNNEISEKSEIFDDQFSVERPDGSNFTLKIRSTKLEDSAMYFCASSAAGANVLTFGAGSRLTVL.